The next 22 T cell receptor beta chains were all read from a single sample in a study of beta chain features in type 1 diabetes. Study-level results: TCRB CDR3s from Type 1 diabetes patients were moderately but significantly shorter in all four CD4+ subsets.

The whole isolated RNA underwent reverse transcription, so sequencing captured expressed TCRB transcripts. Assay used: immunoSEQ multiplex PCR; TCRdb lists only in-frame clones, some missing. The data show a few hundred thousand clones, 16% seen once. For these receptors, no antigen is known. The sequencing input was naive CD4+ T cells from blood. The origin of the receptors is a man between 25 and 39 years old with type 1 diabetes.

The sample holds a few counts of this clone. The rearrangement links TRBV4-1 to TRBJ2-7; 7 positions agree with TRBD2. V gave up 2 bases and J gave up 0 bases; unmatched junction bases: 16. Germline values: CDR1 MGHRA, CDR2 YSYEKL. The CDR3 extends over 19 amino acids. CDR3 nucleotide sequence: TGCGCCAGCAGCCAAACCGGCGCCAAGGCAGCGGGGTACTCCTACGAGCAGTACTTC. Encoded protein: CASSQTGAKAAGYSYEQYF.

This clone was counted between two and nine times. The chain links TRBV9 to TRBJ2-1; tentative D call: TRBD2 (6 bases). Germline lookup yields CDR1 SGDLS and CDR2 YYNGEE. Trimming cost V 3 bases and J 2 bases, with 15 bases left between them. There are 16 residues in the CDR3. The CDR3 nucleotides are TGTGCCAGCAGCGCGGGAGAGGGCTCTACCTACAATGAGCAGTTCTTC. Residues: CASSAGEGSTYNEQFF.

In this sample, this clone turned up once. The rearrangement uses TRBV19 and TRBJ2-5; no firm D call. Trimming stripped 3 bases from V and 2 bases from J, with 7 bases between. Germline V gene lookup returns CDR1 LNHDA and CDR2 SQIVND (reference sequence). The CDR3 is made up of 13 amino acids. CDR3 DNA sequence: TGTGCCAGTAGTATGAACAGACAAGAGACCCAGTACTTC. Its protein product is CASSMNRQETQYF.

A few counts support this clone. This sequence joins TRBV2 and TRBJ2-2; D is unresolved. Trimming removed 2 bases from V and 4 bases from J, with 14 bases in between. CDR3 size: 16 residues. Germline assignment: CDR1 SNHLY and CDR2 FYNNEI. The CDR3 nucleotides are TGTGCCAGCAGTGAAATCGGGCCAAGGAGCACCGGGGAGCTGTTTTTT. It translates to CASSEIGPRSTGELFF.

In this sample, this clone turned up once. The V and J genes are TRBV20-1 and TRBJ1-2, with 8 bases lining up with TRBD1. The CDR3 is 11 amino acids. Germline-derived CDR1 and CDR2 are DFQATT and SNEGSKA (reference sequence). V gave up 5 bases and J gave up 8 bases; unmatched junction bases: 4. The CDR3: CSADRGVGYTF. The CDR3 DNA reads as TGCAGTGCTGACAGGGGCGTCGGCTACACCTTC.

The chain is built from TRBV2 and TRBJ2-3; D unresolved. The length of the CDR3 is 12 residues. The germline V gene has CDR1 SNHLY and CDR2 FYNNEI. Trimming removed 5 bases at V and 2 bases at J, with 5 bases between. The CDR3 DNA sequence: TGTGCCAGCAGTATGACCACAGATACGCAGTATTTT. Translation: CASSMTTDTQYF.

A few counts support this clone. The gene calls are TRBV7-2 and TRBJ2-7; 11 bases map to TRBD2. The length of the CDR3 is 16 residues. Germline CDR1 is SGHTA and CDR2 is FQGNSA. V trimming: 3 bases; J trimming: 4 bases; junction bases outside the gene matches: 8. For the CDR3, the DNA is TGTGCCAGCAGCTTCCACACTAGCGGGAGTGGGTACGAGCAGTACTTC. It translates to CASSFHTSGSGYEQYF.

This chain joins TRBV5-1 and TRBJ2-5, with 8 bases identical to TRBD2. This CDR3 is 13 amino acids long. V shed 5 bases, J shed 2 bases, and the junction held 2 bases outside the gene matches. CDR1 and CDR2 from the germline V gene are SGHRS and YFSETQ. CDR3 amino acids: CASRAGVQETQYF. As DNA, the CDR3 is TGCGCCAGCAGAGCGGGAGTTCAAGAGACCCAGTACTTC.

About this clone: The junction and the germline gene differ at one end; a read error may be behind it. The CDR3 DNA sequence: TGTGCCAGCAGCTCACCGGGCCACTCAAAGGGGAACTTC. The encoded protein is CASSSPGHSKGNF. The chain combines TRBV7-2 with TRBJ2-5, with D possibly being TRBD1 (5 bases). This CDR3 comprises 13 residues. Per germline, CDR1 SGHTA and CDR2 FQGNSA. The variable domain in full, with the rest retrieved from reference TRBV7-2 and TRBJ2-5, is GAGVSQSPSNKVTEKGKDVELRCDPISGHTALYWYRQSLGQGLEFLIYFQGNSAPDKSGLPSDRFSAERTGGSVSTLTIQRTQQEDSAVYLCASSSPGHSKGNFGPGTRLLVL.

CDR3 amino acids: CASSVIGQRGYTF. The CDR3 coding sequence is TGTGCCAGCAGTGTTATCGGCCAACGTGGCTACACCTTC. V gene TRBV25-1 combines with J gene TRBJ1-2, with D unresolved. The CDR3 contains 13 residues. V shed 4 bases and J shed 7 bases, with 13 bases lying between them. Germline CDR1 reads MGHDK; CDR2 reads SYGVNS.

This clone was picked up a small number of times. The chain joins TRBV5-1 to TRBJ2-7; tentatively, D is TRBD1 or TRBD2 (5 bases each). CDR3 size: 14 residues. Between the trimmed V and J ends, which lost 4 bases and 3 bases, there was a span of 14 bases. The germline gives CDR1 SGHRS, CDR2 YFSETQ. The CDR3 DNA sequence: TGCGCCAGCAGCCTAACGGGGCTAGACTACGAGCAGTACTTC. It encodes CASSLTGLDYEQYF.

The chain joins TRBV7-3 to TRBJ2-1; D remains unclear. CDR1 is SGHTA and CDR2 is FQGTGA in the germline V gene. Trimming shortened V by 1 base and J by 9 bases, and 7 bases separated the two germline ends. The CDR3 consists of 12 residues. The CDR3 region has the DNA TGTGCCAGCAGCTTAAGCGGACCTGAGCAGTTCTTC. Its protein is CASSLSGPEQFF.

V usage is TRBV9 and J usage is TRBJ1-3, with TRBD1 matching over 10 bases. V lost 7 bases, J lost 0 bases, and 7 bases stayed unmatched. Looked up from germline, CDR1 is SGDLS and CDR2 is YYNGEE. CDR3 length: 16 residues. In nucleotides, the CDR3 is TGTGCCAGCGAGAAGGGACAGGGGAACTCTGGAAACACCATATATTTT. Residues: CASEKGQGNSGNTIYF.

This clone was found a few times. As DNA, the CDR3 is TGCAGCGCCTACGGGACTGAGAATGAAAAACTGTTTTTT. Translated: CSAYGTENEKLFF. This sequence joins TRBV29-1 and TRBJ1-4, with D tentatively TRBD1 (5 bases). Looked up from germline, CDR1 is SQVTM and CDR2 is ANQGSEA. V shed 7 bases and J shed 5 bases, with 14 bases lying between them. This CDR3 is built from 13 residues.

The chain employs TRBV29-1 and TRBJ2-1, with 7 nucleotides matching TRBD2. CDR1 and CDR2 (germline): SQVTM, ANQGSEA. The CDR3 consists of 14 residues. V trimming: 7 bases; J trimming: 4 bases; junction bases outside the gene matches: 10. CDR3 coding DNA: TGCAGCGCAGTGGCGGGAGTCCCTTACAATGAGCAGTTCTTC. Encoded protein: CSAVAGVPYNEQFF.

This sequence joins TRBV7-2 and TRBJ1-2; TRBD1 matches at 7 bases. The junction had 9 bases not matched to a gene; V was cut back by 1 base and J by 7 bases. The CDR3 length is 15 residues. The germline gives CDR1 SGHTA, CDR2 FQGNSA. The CDR3 sequence: CASSLDGRTGPGYTF. The CDR3 nucleotides are TGTGCCAGCAGCTTAGATGGGAGGACAGGCCCTGGCTACACCTTC.

The chain uses TRBV4-3 and TRBJ2-3, with D possibly matching TRBD1 (5 bases). Trimming took 0 bases from V and 5 from J, leaving 9 bases between them. Germline assignment: CDR1 LGHNA and CDR2 YSLEER. The CDR3 runs to 14 residues. The CDR3 protein is CASSQEGQGDTQYF. As DNA, the CDR3 is TGCGCCAGCAGCCAAGAGGGTCAGGGAGATACGCAGTATTTT.

This clone turned up a few times. The V and J genes are TRBV19 and TRBJ2-1; TRBD2 aligns across 10 bases. The CDR3 runs 16 residues. The junction had 4 bases not matched to a gene; V was cut back by 1 base and J by 4 bases. In germline, CDR1 is LNHDA, CDR2 SQIVND (reference sequence). CDR3 loop: CASSIVAGGPYNEQFF. CDR3 bases: TGTGCCAGTAGTATAGTAGCGGGAGGCCCTTACAATGAGCAGTTCTTC.

This clone was found a few times. This chain joins TRBV10-3 and TRBJ2-6; the D gene is possibly TRBD2 (5 bases). The CDR3 runs to 16 residues. V was pared by 6 bases and J by 1 base, with 13 bases between. Germline V gene data show CDR1 as ENHRY and CDR2 as SYGVKD. CDR3 loop: CAIREEVKSGANVLTF. The CDR3, as DNA: TGTGCCATCAGGGAGGAAGTAAAGTCTGGGGCCAACGTCCTGACTTTC.

This clone was seen a handful of times. The chain carries TRBV29-1 and TRBJ1-6; no definite D call. This CDR3 is 13 amino acids long. CDR1 and CDR2 (germline): SQVTM, ANQGSEA. V lost 0 bases and J 8 bases, leaving 8 bases between the germline ends. Here the CDR3 reads CSVEETRDSPLHF. The CDR3 DNA is TGCAGCGTTGAAGAGACTCGGGATTCACCCCTCCACTTT.

This clone was recorded a few times. This chain connects TRBV6-5 to TRBJ2-1, with 9 bases that match TRBD1. The CDR3 spans 14 residues. Germline V gives CDR1 MNHEY, CDR2 SVGAGI. The trim removed 5 bases at V and 5 bases at J, leaving 4 bases unmatched. The CDR3: CASSPWTGDNEQFF. CDR3 nucleotide sequence: TGTGCCAGCAGTCCCTGGACAGGGGACAATGAGCAGTTCTTC.

This clone was detected only a few times. The chain joins TRBV10-3 to TRBJ2-4; D may be TRBD1 (6 bases). CDR1 and CDR2 (germline): ENHRY, SYGVKD. V dropped 7 bases and J dropped 4 bases, with 17 bases sitting between them. This CDR3 is 15 amino acids long. CDR3 DNA: TGTGCCATCACCGCAGGGGATGTGGGAAAAAACATTCAGTACTTC. It translates to CAITAGDVGKNIQYF.